This T cell receptor (beta chain) was obtained from a study of blood T cell repertoires in COVID-19. Overall study: T cells, B-cell-depleted T cells, or PBMCs supplied cDNA or gDNA.

Categorization into cohorts depended on clinical history that participants reported. Only in-frame clones appear in the TCRdb table, and some are missing; sequencing was by immunoSEQ multiplex PCR. The sample holds about 160,000 clones, less than 85% seen once. This clonotype was obtained from a woman between 45 and 60 years old who had recovered from COVID-19. The sequenced sample was PBMCs or T cells enriched from blood (not recorded which).

This chain's CDR3 is CASSEGLGGFYGYTF. The CDR3, as DNA: TGTGCCAGCAGCGAAGGACTGGGGGGGTTCTATGGCTACACCTTC. The chain has TRBV9 and TRBJ1-2; TRBD1 might be the D (5 bases). This CDR3 spans 15 amino acids. Germline V gene lookup returns CDR1 SGDLS and CDR2 YYNGEE. V was trimmed by 3 bases and J by 4 bases, leaving 16 bases between them. Supplemented by reference TRBV9 and TRBJ1-2, the full variable domain reads DSGVTQTPKHLITATGQRVTLRCSPRSGDLSVYWYQQSLDQGLQFLIQYYNGEERAKGNILERFSAQQFPDLHSELNLSSLELGDSALYFCASSEGLGGFYGYTFGSGTRLTVV.